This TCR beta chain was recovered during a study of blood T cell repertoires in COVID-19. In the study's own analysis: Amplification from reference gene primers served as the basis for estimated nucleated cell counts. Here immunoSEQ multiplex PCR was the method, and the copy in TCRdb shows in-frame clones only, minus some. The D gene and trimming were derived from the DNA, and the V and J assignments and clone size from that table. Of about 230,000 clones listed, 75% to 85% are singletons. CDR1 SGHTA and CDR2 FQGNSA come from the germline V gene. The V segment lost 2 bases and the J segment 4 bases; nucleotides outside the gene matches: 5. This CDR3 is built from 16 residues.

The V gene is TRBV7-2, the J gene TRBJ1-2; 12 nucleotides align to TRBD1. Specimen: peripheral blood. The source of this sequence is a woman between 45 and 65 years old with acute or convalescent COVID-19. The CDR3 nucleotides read TGTGCCAGCAGCTTAAACCCGGGACAGGGGGCCTATGGCTACACCTTC. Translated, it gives CASSLNPGQGAYGYTF.